This record concerns one T cell receptor beta chain sequence. Other nucleotide sequences from this sample produce the same CDR3. This sample is part of a study of shared clonotypes between healthy human individuals. Study in general: The plates for each donor numbered three CD4 naive, three CD4 memory, two CD8 naive and one CD8 memory.

The authors loaded 150 to 250 ng DNA, around 32,000 T cell genomes, into sorted-subset replicate PCRs. Here immunoSEQ multiplex PCR was the method, and the copy in TCRdb shows in-frame clones only, minus some. Of roughly 2 million clones detected, roughly 96% appear once; the ten largest clones hold 0.13%. A CD45RA+ naive subset and a CD45RA-negative memory subset were split from CD4+ cells. Trimming took off 1 base at V and 1 base at J, with 4 bases between the two ends. CDR1 SGHAT and CDR2 FQNNGV come from the germline V gene. The CDR3 extends over 14 amino acids. This sequence joins TRBV11-2 and TRBJ2-2, with D unclear. The sample comprised naive CD4+ T cells sorted from blood. Subset defined: CD45RA+ positively selected. The receptor was derived from a man aged 18 to 29 in good health. The CDR3 nucleotides read TGTGCCAGCAGCTTAGGCGTGAACACCGGGGAGCTGTTTTTT. This sequence encodes CASSLGVNTGELFF.